This TCR beta chain emerged from a study of blood T cells in healthy people across ages. Notes on the study in general: The lack of PBMC sorting stopped any conclusive naive versus antigen-experienced comparison.

Primed by a sample-barcoded 5' primer and a J-beta primer mix, a second PCR proceeded for roughly 6 to 12 cycles. Individual samples furnished no less than 3 million CDR3-containing paired-end reads apiece. TCRdb recomputed calls from the 5' RACE reads with MiXCR, one row per CDR3 protein. This table has around 2 million distinct CDR3 sequences, around 42% appearing once. As to this clonotype: The antigen is not known.

The TCR comes from a human donor in good health. The specimen sequenced was blood.

The chain's CDR3 is CATSRDIGDTQYF. Written as DNA, the CDR3 is TGTGCCACCAGCAGAGATATCGGAGATACGCAGTATTTT. The rearrangement links TRBV15 to TRBJ2-3, with no clear D. V was shortened by 0 bases and J by 5 bases, with 6 bases between the two germline ends. This CDR3 comprises 13 residues. Germline CDR1 is LNHNV and CDR2 is YYDKDF (reference sequence).